This TCR beta chain derives from a study of cytomegalovirus exposure and HLA in healthy donors. Overall study findings and caveats: A later analysis found TCR association rates differed by HLA locus, highest for DRB1 and lowest for HLA-C.

About this clone: Antigen specificity is unknown.

Germline loops: CDR1 LNHNV, CDR2 YYDKDF (reference sequence). The CDR3 runs to 15 residues. The ends were cut back, 0 bases at V and 4 bases at J, with 7 bases in the middle. PCR primers comprised 60 Vbeta and 13 Jbeta primers. The protocol was immunoSEQ multiplex PCR, while the TCRdb copy is restricted to in-frame clones and leaves out a portion. The table shows 90,000 to 110,000 clones, with roughly 15% occurring only once. Sequencing was carried out using PBMCs. The V and J genes are TRBV15 and TRBJ1-6, with unresolved D. The sequence came from a female donor in good health and CMV-seronegative. The CDR3: CATSRESTYNSPLHF. In nucleotides, the CDR3 is TGTGCCACCAGCAGAGAATCCACTTATAATTCACCCCTCCACTTT.